The subject of this entry is one T cell receptor beta chain. The clone's antigen remains unknown. Per-nucleotide qualities are absent, and no much larger clonotype sits a single base away. The collaborating institutions used their own protocols to collect whole blood in K2EDTA tubes. Collaborator samples were shipped for TCRbeta analysis as frozen whole blood, isolated PBMCs, or DNA extracted from either sample type. TCRbeta CDR3 regions were amplified from genomic DNA using the immunoSEQ Assay, a bias-controlled multiplex PCR. As for the authors' bioinformatics: The number of nucleated cells in each sample was estimated from the amplification of reference gene primers within the assay. To quantify the absolute abundance of each unique TCRbeta CDR3 rearrangement, sequence reads were collapsed and filtered. For each sample, productive Simpson clonality was calculated as the square root of Simpson's diversity index across productive rearrangements. Here the immuneACCESS table is served through TCRdb, limited to in-frame sequences with V and J called. Missing clones are a known gap in these copies; in checked studies unresolved V genes cover under half, and the rest lacks a known reason. The DNA was the basis for D and trimming; V, J and clone size are from that table. The sample has 100,000 to 150,000 clones on record, around 88% of them singletons. 10% of the sample rests with the top ten.

V loses 2 bases of germline sequence and J loses 5 bases, and the interval between the two ends is 9 bases. The CDR3 spans 13 residues, from the cysteine through the phenylalanine. Kept here is only the CDR3 DNA, which spans 39 bases and is read in frame from base 1. CDR1 and CDR2 (SEHNR, FQNEAQ) derive from the germline V gene (reference sequence). The sample originates from a study of blood T cell repertoires in COVID-19 (TCRdb year 2020). Looking at the study overall: Samples covering the acute and convalescent phases of COVID-19 were provided by collaborators in the United States, Italy and Spain. The repertoires were released in a freely available public database intended as a resource for research on the immune response to SARS-CoV-2. The material from the prospective study consisted of cDNA or gDNA derived from T cells, B-cell-depleted T cells, or PBMCs. Where HLA class I and class II types were available, the types were taken from metadata supplied by the sample provider, not from assay-based typing. Samples came from the ongoing ImmuneRACE study (first 160 participants) plus 1,254 subjects from 6 global collaborators. The dataset comprised deeply sampled blood TCRbeta repertoires from subjects exposed to, actively infected with, or recovered from COVID-19. Sample metadata almost always included a de-identified subject ID, COVID-19 status, age in years and sex.

The paper's findings and limits, for the study overall: How much clinical and demographic metadata was included differed by source and by participant, and the metadata was provided uncurated.

Sequencing input: peripheral blood. The sequence is built from TRBV7-9 and TRBJ1-1; the D segment could be TRBD1, given 6 matching bases. This receptor was identified in a man aged 45 to 65 with acute or convalescent COVID-19. The CDR3 protein is CASSLQGMTEAFF. Read as DNA, the sequence is TGTGCCAGCAGCTTACAGGGGATGACTGAAGCTTTCTTT.